The next 9 T cell receptor beta chains were all read from a single sample in a study of T cells in Graves' hyperthyroidism and ophthalmopathy. Amplification of TCR beta CDR3 regions used RNA as the template. TCR CDR3 underwent first-round RT-PCR with the HTBI primer set. One entry per CDR3 protein results from TCRdb running MiXCR on the multiplex PCR reads. The sample lists a few hundred thousand distinct CDR3 sequences, approximately 15% seen once, with 6.5% to 8% in the top ten. The source material was blood. Every receptor here comes from a woman under 40 with Graves' hyperthyroidism.

This clonotype has only a few counts. The genes are TRBV6-1 and TRBJ2-1, with no clear D. The CDR3 contains 12 residues. Germline V gene data show CDR1 as MNHNS and CDR2 as SASEGT. V was pared by 9 bases and J by 4 bases, with 10 bases between. CDR3 in DNA: TGTGCCAGTGAGACGGAATACAATGAGCAGTTCTTC. The encoded protein is CASETEYNEQFF.

This clonotype was detected ten times or more. The V gene is TRBV27, the J gene TRBJ2-1, with 10 bases fitting TRBD2. CDR3 length: 15 residues. The V gene's germline CDR1 is MNHEY and CDR2 SMNVEV (reference sequence). After removal of 4 bases from V and 3 bases from J, the junction contained 3 bases not matched to a gene. The CDR3 spells CASSSSGSNYNEQFF. CDR3 bases: TGTGCCAGCAGTTCTAGCGGGAGTAACTACAATGAGCAGTTCTTC.

This clonotype was detected ten times or more. V and J are TRBV7-6 and TRBJ1-4; no clear D gene. The V and J ends lost 1 base and 12 bases respectively, with 15 bases between them. The CDR3 contains 14 residues. Germline V gene data show CDR1 as SGHVS and CDR2 as FNYEAQ. The CDR3 is CASSLVTGGMELFF. DNA for the CDR3: TGTGCCAGCAGCTTAGTTACGGGTGGAATGGAACTGTTTTTT. The whole variable domain, remainder taken from reference TRBV7-6 and TRBJ1-4, is GAGVSQSPRYKVTKRGQDVALRCDPISGHVSLYWYRQALGQGPEFLTYFNYEAQQDKSGLPNDRFSAERPEGSISTLTIQRTEQRDSAMYRCASSLVTGGMELFFGSGTQLSVL.

The gene calls are TRBV7-2 and TRBJ2-7; 10 bases are shared with TRBD2. With 5 bases clipped from V and 2 bases from J, the junction kept 9 bases outside the gene matches. The length of the CDR3 is 16 residues. Germline CDR1 SGHTA, CDR2 FQGNSA. The CDR3: CASSGTSGMITYEQYF. The CDR3 DNA follows: TGTGCCAGCAGCGGAACTAGCGGGATGATAACCTACGAGCAGTACTTC.

This clonotype was counted a few times. The genes are TRBV6-1 and TRBJ2-1; D ambiguous. From germline, CDR1 is MNHNS and CDR2 SASEGT. The CDR3 is made up of 13 amino acids. This CDR3 reads CATTSLWVNEQFF. The CDR3 DNA is TGTGCGACAACGTCATTATGGGTCAATGAGCAGTTCTTC.

As for this clonotype: This may be a read error, as it is one base from a much larger clone. The CDR3, as DNA: TGCGCCAGCAGCTTGGGTGGCCTTGCGGGAGGCCCGAACACCGGGGGGCTGTTTTTT. Translated: CASSLGGLAGGPNTGGLFF. V and J are TRBV5-1 and TRBJ2-2, with TRBD2 matching over 8 bases. CDR3 size: 19 residues. Germline loops: CDR1 SGHRS, CDR2 YFSETQ.

This clonotype was recorded at least ten times. The J gene is TRBJ2-3, the V gene TRBV18; D may be TRBD1 (5 bases). The CDR3 extends over 14 amino acids. Germline lookup yields CDR1 KGHSH and CDR2 LQKENI. The germline V and J ends were trimmed by 3 bases and 2 bases, with 9 bases remaining between them. The CDR3 bases are TGTGCCAGCTCACCCCGACAGTTCACAGATACGCAGTATTTT. It codes for CASSPRQFTDTQYF.

The chain joins TRBV20-1 to TRBJ1-1, with TRBD1 as a possible D gene (5 bases). CDR1 is DFQATT and CDR2 is SNEGSKA in the germline V gene (reference sequence). Trimming shortened V by 5 bases and J by 5 bases, and 18 bases separated the two germline ends. The CDR3 has 14 amino acids. CDR3 sequence (DNA): TGCAGTGCTCTAAATGAGGGGCCTGGAACTGAAGCTTTCTTT. Translated: CSALNEGPGTEAFF.

This clonotype has ten or more counts. This chain joins TRBV7-9 and TRBJ2-5, with 9 nucleotides matching TRBD1. V shed 0 bases, J shed 5 bases, and the junction held 10 bases outside the gene matches. The CDR3 totals 17 residues. The germline V gene has CDR1 SEHNR and CDR2 FQNEAQ (reference sequence). The CDR3 spells CASSLARDRAFPETQYF. CDR3 sequence (DNA): TGTGCCAGCAGCTTAGCGAGGGACAGGGCTTTTCCGGAGACCCAGTACTTC.